These T cell receptor beta chains were read from a single sample in a study of read filtering for tumor transcriptome and immune sequencing. Via MiXCR, TCRdb re-called the reads, giving one row per CDR3 protein. The table shows some 41,000 distinct CDR3 sequences, with 10% to 15% occurring only once. The source material was a population of CD138-negative cells sorted from bone marrow. These receptors originate from a donor at least 40 years old with multiple myeloma. Each CDR3 is given with its conserved first and last residue. The D gene is left open where the match is weak. Clone size is given as once, few, many or a size class.

v_gene	d_gene	j_gene	abundance	CDR3aa	CDR3nt
TRBV6-1	TRBD1	TRBJ1-2	many	CASSRWTGGVGYTF	TGTGCCAGCAGTAGATGGACAGGGGGCGTTGGCTACACCTTC
TRBV4-3	-	TRBJ2-7	many	CASSLWTSSEEQYF	TGCGCCAGCAGCCTTTGGACTTCCTCCGAGGAGCAGTACTTC
TRBV7-8	-	TRBJ2-5	medium-sized	CASSLGIAQETQYF	TGTGCCAGCAGCTTGGGCATAGCCCAAGAGACCCAGTACTTC
TRBV2	-	TRBJ2-3	many	CASTPGTGTDTQYF	TGTGCCAGCACCCCCGGGACGGGCACAGATACGCAGTATTTT
TRBV7-2	TRBD1	TRBJ2-7	many	CASSLPPGQGTYEQYF	TGTGCCAGCAGCCTACCACCGGGACAGGGGACCTACGAGCAGTACTTC
TRBV7-3	TRBD2	TRBJ2-1	many	CASSLNTGGPYNEQFF	TGTGCCAGCAGCTTAAATACGGGAGGGCCTTACAATGAGCAGTTCTTC
TRBV7-9	-	TRBJ2-1	many	CASSLVAFQSNEQFF	TGTGCCAGCAGCTTAGTGGCGTTTCAGTCCAATGAGCAGTTCTTC
TRBV7-8	-	TRBJ2-5	many	CASSPSKETQYF	TGTGCCAGCAGCCCTTCCAAAGAGACCCAGTACTTC
TRBV10-1	TRBD2	TRBJ2-1	medium-sized	CASSLGLGGEQFF	TGCGCCAGCAGCCTCGGACTAGGCGGTGAGCAGTTCTTC
TRBV4-1	-	TRBJ2-1	many	CASSQIGAVDEQFF	TGCGCCAGCAGCCAAATCGGGGCTGTCGATGAGCAGTTCTTC
TRBV29-1	TRBD2	TRBJ2-1	many	CSVPTSEQFF	TGCAGCGTCCCGACTAGCGAGCAGTTCTTC
TRBV7-9	TRBD1	TRBJ2-5	many	CASSATTGSQETQYF	TGTGCCAGCAGCGCCACGACAGGGTCCCAAGAGACCCAGTACTTC
TRBV6-6	TRBD1	TRBJ2-1	many	CASKVQGGNEQFF	TGTGCCAGCAAGGTACAGGGGGGCAATGAGCAGTTCTTC
TRBV9	TRBD2	TRBJ2-1	many	CASSVGSGGYNEQFF	TGTGCCAGCAGCGTAGGAAGCGGGGGGTACAATGAGCAGTTCTTC
TRBV29-1	TRBD2	TRBJ2-1	many	CSSGGIYNEQFF	TGCAGCTCCGGGGGGATCTACAATGAGCAGTTCTTC